These 9 T cell receptor beta chains share one sample of origin, sequenced in a study of Graves' ophthalmopathy and Graves' hyperthyroidism. RNA transcripts were the template, and TCR beta CDR3 regions were amplified from them. In the first round, RT-PCR was carried out with HTBI primers, and a multiplex PCR formed the second round. TCRdb used MiXCR to reprocess the multiplex PCR reads, holding one entry per CDR3 protein. This table holds 650,000 to 900,000 distinct CDR3 sequences, 40% found once. Sequenced input: peripheral blood. Receptors were obtained from an adult man with Graves' ophthalmopathy.

Remarks on this clonotype: Since a much larger clone is just one base distant, this may be a read error. This chain connects TRBV19 to TRBJ2-5; 7 nucleotides line up with TRBD2. V shed 8 bases, J shed 5 bases, and the junction held 11 bases outside the gene matches. Per germline, CDR1 LNHDA and CDR2 SQIVND (reference sequence). The CDR3 loop spans 14 amino acids. The CDR3 bases are TGTGCCAGTGGGAGGGACTCTACCAGGGAGACCCAGTACTTC. As protein: CASGRDSTRETQYF.

This clonotype was recorded a few times. This sequence joins TRBV20-1 and TRBJ2-2; TRBD2 agrees at 8 bases. The length of the CDR3 is 15 residues. V trimming: 2 bases; J trimming: 5 bases; junction bases outside the gene matches: 7. Germline values: CDR1 DFQATT, CDR2 SNEGSKA (reference sequence). The CDR3 sequence is CSARLAGKRTGELFF. In DNA, the CDR3 is TGCAGTGCTAGATTAGCGGGGAAGCGGACCGGGGAGCTGTTTTTT.

There are many counts of this clonotype. The chain carries TRBV2 and TRBJ2-6; perhaps D is TRBD1 or TRBD2 (5 bases each). CDR3 length equals 16 residues. The V end lost 2 bases, the J end lost 0 bases, and 8 bases lay between the germline ends. Looked up from germline, CDR1 is SNHLY and CDR2 is FYNNEI. The CDR3 region has the DNA TGTGCCAGCAGTGAAAATGGGGGCTCTGGGGCCAACGTCCTGACTTTC. This sequence encodes CASSENGGSGANVLTF.

In nucleotides, the CDR3 is TGTGCCAGCAGTTCACGGGGGTTAAAGCTGTTTTTT. Translating gives CASSSRGLKLFF. The chain employs TRBV25-1 and TRBJ1-4; D perhaps matches TRBD1 (5 bases). Germline CDR1 MGHDK, CDR2 SYGVNS. The CDR3 runs 12 residues. With 5 bases removed from V and 14 bases from J, the gap between germline ends came to 15 bases. The entire variable domain, with the rest obtained from reference TRBV25-1 and TRBJ1-4, is as follows: EADIYQTPRYLVIGTGKKITLECSQTMGHDKMYWYQQDPGMELHLIHYSYGVNSTEKGDLSSESTVSRIRTEHFPLTLESARPSHTSQYLCASSSRGLKLFFGSGTQLSVL.

The sample holds many counts of this clonotype. The rearrangement links TRBV9 to TRBJ1-2; D gene ambiguous. The CDR3 consists of 13 residues. Germline V gene sequence: CDR1 SGDLS, CDR2 YYNGEE. V lost 3 bases and J 4 bases, leaving 10 bases between the germline ends. The CDR3 region is CASSADGIYGYTF. In DNA form, the CDR3 reads TGTGCCAGCAGCGCCGACGGGATCTATGGCTACACCTTC.

The chain joins TRBV25-1 to TRBJ1-1; 11 bases line up with TRBD1. Germline values: CDR1 MGHDK, CDR2 SYGVNS. Unmatched junction bases numbered 15, after V lost 6 bases and J lost 3 bases. The CDR3 is made up of 18 amino acids. The CDR3 loop is CASSLPQGQGGVHTEAFF. CDR3 DNA: TGTGCCAGCAGCTTGCCTCAGGGACAGGGGGGGGTGCACACTGAAGCTTTCTTT.

A remark on this clonotype: It may be a read error: a sequence one base away is much more abundant. CDR3: CASSLDASSYYGYTF. In DNA form, the CDR3 reads TGTGCCAGCAGCTTAGATGCGTCAAGCTACTATGGCTACACCTTC. The chain links TRBV7-9 to TRBJ1-2; D is undetermined. CDR3 size: 15 residues. Trimming took off 1 base at V and 3 bases at J, with 12 bases between the two ends. Germline V gene data show CDR1 as SEHNR and CDR2 as FQNEAQ (reference sequence). The variable domain in full, completed from reference TRBV7-9 and TRBJ1-2, reads DTGVSQNPRHKITKRGQNVTFRCDPISEHNRLYWYRQTLGQGPEFLTYFQNEAQLEKSRLLSDRFSAERPKGSFSTLEIQRTEQGDSAMYLCASSLDASSYYGYTFGSGTRLTVV.

This clonotype was counted ten times or more. The V and J genes are TRBV10-3 and TRBJ1-5; D is unresolved. V lost 0 bases and J 2 bases, leaving 5 bases between the germline ends. The CDR3 totals 14 residues. Looked up from germline, CDR1 is ENHRY and CDR2 is SYGVKD. CDR3 residues: CAISESQGNQPQHF. The CDR3 DNA reads TGTGCCATCAGTGAGTCGCAGGGCAATCAGCCCCAGCATTTT.

This clonotype showed up many times. V usage is TRBV10-2 and J usage is TRBJ2-7; no firm D call. Germline CDR1 reads WSHSY; CDR2 reads SAAADI. The V gene lost 4 bases and the J gene lost 2 bases, with 3 bases spanning the gap. The CDR3 is 11 amino acids. CDR3 coding DNA: TGCGCCAGCAGTGGTACCTACGAGCAGTACTTC. Translation gives CASSGTYEQYF.